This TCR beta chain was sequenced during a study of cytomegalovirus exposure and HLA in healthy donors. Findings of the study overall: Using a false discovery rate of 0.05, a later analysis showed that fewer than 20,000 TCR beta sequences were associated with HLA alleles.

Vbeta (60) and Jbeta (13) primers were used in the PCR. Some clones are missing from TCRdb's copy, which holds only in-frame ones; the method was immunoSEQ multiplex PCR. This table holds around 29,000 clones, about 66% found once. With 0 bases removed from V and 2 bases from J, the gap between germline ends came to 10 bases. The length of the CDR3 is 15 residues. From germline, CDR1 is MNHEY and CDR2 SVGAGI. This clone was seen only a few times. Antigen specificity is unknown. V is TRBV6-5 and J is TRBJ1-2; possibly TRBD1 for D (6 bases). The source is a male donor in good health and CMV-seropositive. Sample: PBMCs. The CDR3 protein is CASSYSGAANYGYTF. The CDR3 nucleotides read TGTGCCAGCAGTTACTCGGGGGCAGCGAACTATGGCTACACCTTC.